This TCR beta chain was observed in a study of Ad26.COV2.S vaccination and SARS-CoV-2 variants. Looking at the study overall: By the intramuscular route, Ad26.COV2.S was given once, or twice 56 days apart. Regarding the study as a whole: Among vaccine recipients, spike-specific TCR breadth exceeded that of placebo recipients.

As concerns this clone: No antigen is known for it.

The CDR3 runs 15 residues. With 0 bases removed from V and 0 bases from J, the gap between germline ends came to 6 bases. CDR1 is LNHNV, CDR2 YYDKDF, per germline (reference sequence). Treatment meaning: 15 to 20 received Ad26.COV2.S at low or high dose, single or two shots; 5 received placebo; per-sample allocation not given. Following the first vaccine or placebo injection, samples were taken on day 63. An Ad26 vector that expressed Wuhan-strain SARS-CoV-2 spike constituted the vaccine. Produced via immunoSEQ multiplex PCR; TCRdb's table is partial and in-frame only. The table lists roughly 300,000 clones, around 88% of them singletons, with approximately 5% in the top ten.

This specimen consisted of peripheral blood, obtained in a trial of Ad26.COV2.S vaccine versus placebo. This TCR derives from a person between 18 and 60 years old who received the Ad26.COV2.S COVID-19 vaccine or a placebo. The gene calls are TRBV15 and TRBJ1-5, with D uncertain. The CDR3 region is CATSRDRFSNQPQHF. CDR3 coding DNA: TGTGCCACCAGCAGAGACAGGTTTAGCAATCAGCCCCAGCATTTT. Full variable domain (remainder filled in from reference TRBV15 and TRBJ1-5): DAMVIQNPRYQVTQFGKPVTLSCSQTLNHNVMYWYQQKSSQAPKLLFHYYDKDFNNEADTPDNFQSRRPNTSFCFLDIRSPGLGDTAMYLCATSRDRFSNQPQHFGDGTRLSIL.